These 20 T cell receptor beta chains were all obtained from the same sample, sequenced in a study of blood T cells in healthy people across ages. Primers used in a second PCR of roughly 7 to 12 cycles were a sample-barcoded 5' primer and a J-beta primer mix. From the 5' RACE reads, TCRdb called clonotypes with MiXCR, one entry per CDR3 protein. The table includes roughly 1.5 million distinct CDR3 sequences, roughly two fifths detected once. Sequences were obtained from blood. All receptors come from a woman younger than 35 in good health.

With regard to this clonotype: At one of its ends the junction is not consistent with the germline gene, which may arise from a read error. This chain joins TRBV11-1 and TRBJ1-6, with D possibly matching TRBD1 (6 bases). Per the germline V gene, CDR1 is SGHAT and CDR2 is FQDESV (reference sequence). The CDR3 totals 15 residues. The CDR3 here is CASSLADRRNSPPHF. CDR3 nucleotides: TGTGCCAGCAGCTTAGCCGACAGGAGGAATTCACCCCCCCACTTT. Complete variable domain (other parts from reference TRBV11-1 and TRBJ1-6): EAEVAQSPRYKITEKSQAVAFWCDPISGHATLYWYRQILGQGPELLVQFQDESVVDDSQLPKDRFSAERLKGVDSTLKIQPAELGDSAMYLCASSLADRRNSPPHFGNGTRLTVT.

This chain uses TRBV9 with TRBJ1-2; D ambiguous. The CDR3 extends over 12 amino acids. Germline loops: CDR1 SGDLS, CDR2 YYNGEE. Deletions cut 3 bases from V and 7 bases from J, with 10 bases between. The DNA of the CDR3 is TGTGCCAGCAGCGCCGAGGGTGTTGGCTACACCTTC. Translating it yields CASSAEGVGYTF. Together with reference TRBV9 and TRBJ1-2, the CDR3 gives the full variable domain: DSGVTQTPKHLITATGQRVTLRCSPRSGDLSVYWYQQSLDQGLQFLIQYYNGEERAKGNILERFSAQQFPDLHSELNLSSLELGDSALYFCASSAEGVGYTFGSGTRLTVV.

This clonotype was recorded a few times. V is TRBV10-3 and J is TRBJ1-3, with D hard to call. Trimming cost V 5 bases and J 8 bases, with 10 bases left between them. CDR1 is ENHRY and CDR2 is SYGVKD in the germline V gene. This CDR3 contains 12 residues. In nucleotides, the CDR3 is TGTGCCATCAGTCCGGACGGGGACACCATATATTTT. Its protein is CAISPDGDTIYF.

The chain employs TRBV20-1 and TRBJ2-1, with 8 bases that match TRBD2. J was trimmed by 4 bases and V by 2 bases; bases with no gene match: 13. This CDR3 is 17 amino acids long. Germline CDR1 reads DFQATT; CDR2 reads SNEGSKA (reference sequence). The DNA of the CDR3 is TGCAGTGCTAGATCGTCGCGGGAGGATCTCCCTTACAATGAGCAGTTCTTC. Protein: CSARSSREDLPYNEQFF.

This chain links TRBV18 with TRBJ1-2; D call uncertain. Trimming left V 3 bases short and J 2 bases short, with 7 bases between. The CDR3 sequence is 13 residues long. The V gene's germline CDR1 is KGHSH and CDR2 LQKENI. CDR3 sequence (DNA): TGTGCCAGCTCACCTTTGGACAACTATGGCTACACCTTC. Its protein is CASSPLDNYGYTF.

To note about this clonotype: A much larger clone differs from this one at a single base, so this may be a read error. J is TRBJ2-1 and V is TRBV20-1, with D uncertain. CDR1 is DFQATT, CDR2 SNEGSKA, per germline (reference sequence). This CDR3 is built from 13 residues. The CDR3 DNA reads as TGCAGTGCTAGGCCTGCTTCCTACAATGAGCAGGTCTTC. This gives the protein CSARPASYNEQVF.

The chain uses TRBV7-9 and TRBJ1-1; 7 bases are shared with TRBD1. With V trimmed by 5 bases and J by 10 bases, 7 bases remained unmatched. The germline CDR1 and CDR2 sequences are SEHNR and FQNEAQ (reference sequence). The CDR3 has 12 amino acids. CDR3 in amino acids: CASSPAGQSAFF. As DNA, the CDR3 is TGTGCCAGCAGCCCCGCGGGACAGTCAGCTTTCTTT.

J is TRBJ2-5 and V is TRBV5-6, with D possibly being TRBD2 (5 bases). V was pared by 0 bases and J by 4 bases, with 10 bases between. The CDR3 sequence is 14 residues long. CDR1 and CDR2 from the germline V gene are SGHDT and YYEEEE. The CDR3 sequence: CASSLGRTAETQYF. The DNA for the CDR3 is TGTGCCAGCAGCTTGGGCAGGACTGCAGAGACCCAGTACTTC.

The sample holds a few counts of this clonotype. CDR3 region: CASSLAWGGYEQYF. The CDR3, as DNA: TGTGCCAGCAGCTTAGCGTGGGGGGGTTACGAGCAGTACTTC. V is TRBV7-8 and J is TRBJ2-7; 7 nucleotides match TRBD2. Germline CDR1 SGHVS, CDR2 FQNEAQ. This CDR3 is 14 amino acids long. J was trimmed by 4 bases and V by 0 bases; bases with no gene match: 3.

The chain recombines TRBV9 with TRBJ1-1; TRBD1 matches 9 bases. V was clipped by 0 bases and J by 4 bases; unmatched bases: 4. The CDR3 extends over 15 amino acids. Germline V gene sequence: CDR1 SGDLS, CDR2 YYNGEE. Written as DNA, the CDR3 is TGTGCCAGCAGCGTAGAGGGGACAGGGATCACTGAAGCTTTCTTT. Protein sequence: CASSVEGTGITEAFF.

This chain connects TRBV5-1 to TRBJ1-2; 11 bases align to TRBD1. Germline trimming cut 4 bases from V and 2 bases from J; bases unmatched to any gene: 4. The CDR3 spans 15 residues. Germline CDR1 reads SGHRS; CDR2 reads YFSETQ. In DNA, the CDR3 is TGCGCCAGCAGCGGACGGACAGGGGGCAACTATGGCTACACCTTC. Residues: CASSGRTGGNYGYTF.

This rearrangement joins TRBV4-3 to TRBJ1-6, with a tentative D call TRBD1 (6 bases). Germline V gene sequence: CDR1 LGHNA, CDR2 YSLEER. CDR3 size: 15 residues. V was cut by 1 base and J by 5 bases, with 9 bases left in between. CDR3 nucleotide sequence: TGCGCCAGCAGCCAAGGACAGGTTAATAATTCACCCCTCCACTTT. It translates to CASSQGQVNNSPLHF.

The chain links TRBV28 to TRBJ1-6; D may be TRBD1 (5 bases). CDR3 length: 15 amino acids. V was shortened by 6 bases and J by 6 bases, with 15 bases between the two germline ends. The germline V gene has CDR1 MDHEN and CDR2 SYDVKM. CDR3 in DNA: TGTGCCAGCAGATCCTATAGTAGGGGTAATTCACCCCTCCACTTT. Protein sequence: CASRSYSRGNSPLHF.

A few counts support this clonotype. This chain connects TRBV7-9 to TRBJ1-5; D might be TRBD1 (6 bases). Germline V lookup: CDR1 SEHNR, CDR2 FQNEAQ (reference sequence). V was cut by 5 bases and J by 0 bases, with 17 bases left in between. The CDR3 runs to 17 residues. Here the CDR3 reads CASSPAPGQNSNQPQHF. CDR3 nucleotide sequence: TGTGCCAGCAGCCCGGCGCCTGGACAGAATAGCAATCAGCCCCAGCATTTT.

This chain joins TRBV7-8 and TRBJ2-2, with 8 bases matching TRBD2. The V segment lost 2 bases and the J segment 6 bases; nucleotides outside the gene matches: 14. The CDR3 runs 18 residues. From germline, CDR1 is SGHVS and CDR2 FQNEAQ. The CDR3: CASSLLLIAGSGAGELFF. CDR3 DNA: TGTGCCAGCAGCTTACTGTTGATAGCGGGATCAGGGGCCGGGGAGCTGTTTTTT.

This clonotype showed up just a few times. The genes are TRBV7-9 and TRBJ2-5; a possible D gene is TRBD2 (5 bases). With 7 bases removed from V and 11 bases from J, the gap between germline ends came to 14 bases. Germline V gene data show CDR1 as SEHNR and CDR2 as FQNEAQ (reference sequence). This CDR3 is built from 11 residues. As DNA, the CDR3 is TGTGCCAGCACCCCCGGGGATGAGCAGTACTTC. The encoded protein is CASTPGDEQYF.

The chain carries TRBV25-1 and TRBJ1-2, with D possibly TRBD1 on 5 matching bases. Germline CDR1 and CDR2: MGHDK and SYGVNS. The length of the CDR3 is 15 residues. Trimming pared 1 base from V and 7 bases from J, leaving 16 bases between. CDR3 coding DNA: TGTGCCAGCAGTGAATTGGGGGATAGCCCGGCTGGCTACACCTTC. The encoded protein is CASSELGDSPAGYTF.

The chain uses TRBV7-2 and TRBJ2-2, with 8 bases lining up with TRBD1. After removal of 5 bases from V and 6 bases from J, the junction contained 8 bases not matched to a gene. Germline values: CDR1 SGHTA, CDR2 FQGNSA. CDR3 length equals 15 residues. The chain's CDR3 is CASSDITTGAGELFF. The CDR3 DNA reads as TGTGCCAGCAGCGATATTACGACAGGGGCCGGGGAGCTGTTTTTT. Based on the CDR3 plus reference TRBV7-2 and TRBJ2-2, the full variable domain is GAGVSQSPSNKVTEKGKDVELRCDPISGHTALYWYRQSLGQGLEFLIYFQGNSAPDKSGLPSDRFSAERTGGSVSTLTIQRTQQEDSAVYLCASSDITTGAGELFFGEGSRLTVL.

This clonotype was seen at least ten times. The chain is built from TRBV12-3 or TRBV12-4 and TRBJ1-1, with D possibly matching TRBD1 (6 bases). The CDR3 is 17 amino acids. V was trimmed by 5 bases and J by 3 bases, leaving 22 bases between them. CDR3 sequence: CASSPRTAGVGDTEAFF. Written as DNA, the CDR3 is TGTGCCAGCAGTCCTCGTACCGCAGGGGTAGGGGACACTGAAGCTTTCTTT.

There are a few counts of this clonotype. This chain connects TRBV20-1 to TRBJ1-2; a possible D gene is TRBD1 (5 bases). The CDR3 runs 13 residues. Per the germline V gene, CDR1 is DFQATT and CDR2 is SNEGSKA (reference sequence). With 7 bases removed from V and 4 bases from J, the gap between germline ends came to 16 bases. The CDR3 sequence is CSVTGTLVYGYTF. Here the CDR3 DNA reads TGCAGTGTTACCGGGACTTTGGTCTATGGCTACACCTTC.